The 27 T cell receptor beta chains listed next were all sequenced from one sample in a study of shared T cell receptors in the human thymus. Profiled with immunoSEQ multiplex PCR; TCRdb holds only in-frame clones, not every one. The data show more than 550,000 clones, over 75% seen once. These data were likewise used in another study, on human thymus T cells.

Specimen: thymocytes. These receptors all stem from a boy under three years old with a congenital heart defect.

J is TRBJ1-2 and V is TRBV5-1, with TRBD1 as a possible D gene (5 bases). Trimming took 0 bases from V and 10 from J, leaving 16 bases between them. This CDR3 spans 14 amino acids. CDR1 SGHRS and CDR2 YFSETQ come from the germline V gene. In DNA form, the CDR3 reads TGCGCCAGCAGCTTGGATGTCCCAGCGGGGGACTACACCTTC. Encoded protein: CASSLDVPAGDYTF.

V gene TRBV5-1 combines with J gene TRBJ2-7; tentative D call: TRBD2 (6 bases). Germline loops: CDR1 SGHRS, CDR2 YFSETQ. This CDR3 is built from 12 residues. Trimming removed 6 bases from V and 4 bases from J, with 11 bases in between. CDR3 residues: CASKEEGYEQYF. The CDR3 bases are TGCGCCAGCAAGGAGGAGGGATACGAGCAGTACTTC. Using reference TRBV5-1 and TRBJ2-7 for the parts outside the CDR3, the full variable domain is KAGVTQTPRYLIKTRGQQVTLSCSPISGHRSVSWYQQTPGQGLQFLFEYFSETQRNKGNFPGRFSGRQFSNSRSEMNVSTLELGDSALYLCASKEEGYEQYFGPGTRLTVT.

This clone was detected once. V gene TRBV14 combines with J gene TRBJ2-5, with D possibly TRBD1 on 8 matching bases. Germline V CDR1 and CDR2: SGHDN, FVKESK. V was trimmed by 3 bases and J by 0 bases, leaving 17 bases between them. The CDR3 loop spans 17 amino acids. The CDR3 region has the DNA TGTGCCAGCAGCCATCTCCAACAGGGGGGGGACCAAGAGACCCAGTACTTC. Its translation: CASSHLQQGGDQETQYF.

The CDR3 bases are TGTGCCAGCAGCTTGGAGGCGGACAGGGGGGAAAAACTGTTTTTT. Translation: CASSLEADRGEKLFF. The J gene is TRBJ1-4, the V gene TRBV5-6, with 10 bases fitting TRBD1. The CDR3 runs to 15 residues. V dropped 0 bases and J dropped 8; count of bases not matched to a gene: 4. Germline CDR1 SGHDT, CDR2 YYEEEE.

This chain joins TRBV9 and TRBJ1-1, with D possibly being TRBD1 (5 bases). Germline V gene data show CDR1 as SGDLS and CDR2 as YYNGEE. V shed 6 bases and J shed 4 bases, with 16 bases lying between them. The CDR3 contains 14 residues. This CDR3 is CASTPSGGSTEAFF. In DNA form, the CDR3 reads TGTGCCAGCACCCCCAGTGGGGGGAGCACTGAAGCTTTCTTT.

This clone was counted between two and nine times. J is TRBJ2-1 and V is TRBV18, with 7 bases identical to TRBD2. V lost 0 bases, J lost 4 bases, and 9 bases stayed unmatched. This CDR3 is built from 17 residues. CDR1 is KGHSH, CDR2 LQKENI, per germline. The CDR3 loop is CASSPPGGSGVYNEQFF. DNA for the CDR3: TGTGCCAGCTCACCACCAGGCGGGAGCGGCGTATACAATGAGCAGTTCTTC.

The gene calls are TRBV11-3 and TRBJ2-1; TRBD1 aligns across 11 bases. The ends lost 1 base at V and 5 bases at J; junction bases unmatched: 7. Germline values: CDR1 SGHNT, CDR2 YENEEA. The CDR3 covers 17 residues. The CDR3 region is CASSLGLADRGHNEQFF. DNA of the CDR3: TGTGCCAGCAGCTTAGGCCTGGCGGACAGGGGGCACAATGAGCAGTTCTTC.

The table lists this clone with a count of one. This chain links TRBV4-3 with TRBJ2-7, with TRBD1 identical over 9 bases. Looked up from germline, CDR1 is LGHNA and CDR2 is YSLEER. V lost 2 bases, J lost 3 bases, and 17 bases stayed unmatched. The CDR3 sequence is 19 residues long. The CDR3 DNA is TGCGCCAGCAGCCAAAGGAATATCCAGAACCCGGACAGGGGCTACGAGCAGTACTTC. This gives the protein CASSQRNIQNPDRGYEQYF.

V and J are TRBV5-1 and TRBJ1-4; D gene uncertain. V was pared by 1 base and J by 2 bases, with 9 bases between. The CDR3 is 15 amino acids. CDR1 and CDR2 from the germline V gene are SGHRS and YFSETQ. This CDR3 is CASSLRSATNEKLFF. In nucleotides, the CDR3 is TGCGCCAGCAGCTTGCGATCCGCGACTAATGAAAAACTGTTTTTT. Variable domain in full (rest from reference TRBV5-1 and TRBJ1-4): KAGVTQTPRYLIKTRGQQVTLSCSPISGHRSVSWYQQTPGQGLQFLFEYFSETQRNKGNFPGRFSGRQFSNSRSEMNVSTLELGDSALYLCASSLRSATNEKLFFGSGTQLSVL.

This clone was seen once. The CDR3 nucleotides are TGTGCCAGCAGCTTAGTAAAGGCGGAGGGTAGAGGTAATTCACCCCTCCACTTT. It codes for CASSLVKAEGRGNSPLHF. This chain connects TRBV7-8 to TRBJ1-6; D unresolved. V was shortened by 1 base and J by 6 bases, with 19 bases between the two germline ends. Germline V gives CDR1 SGHVS, CDR2 FQNEAQ. The CDR3 is made up of 18 amino acids.

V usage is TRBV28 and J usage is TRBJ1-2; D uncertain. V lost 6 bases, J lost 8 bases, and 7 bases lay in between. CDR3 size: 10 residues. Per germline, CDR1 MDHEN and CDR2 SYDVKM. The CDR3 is CASRAQGYTF. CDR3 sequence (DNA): TGTGCCAGCAGGGCTCAGGGCTACACCTTC.

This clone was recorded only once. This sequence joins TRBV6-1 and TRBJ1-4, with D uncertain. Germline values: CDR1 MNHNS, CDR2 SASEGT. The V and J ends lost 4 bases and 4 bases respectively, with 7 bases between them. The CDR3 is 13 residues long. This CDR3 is CASSGTINEKLFF. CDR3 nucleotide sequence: TGTGCCAGCAGTGGGACTATTAATGAAAAACTGTTTTTT.

CDR3 coding DNA: TGTGCCAGCAGCAATCCGCGGGAGTACTACGAGCAGTACTTC. Translation: CASSNPREYYEQYF. The rearrangement joins TRBV21-1 to TRBJ2-7; TRBD2, the table's D call, was not compared with the DNA. TRBV21-1 is classified as a pseudogene. The CDR3 is made up of 14 amino acids.

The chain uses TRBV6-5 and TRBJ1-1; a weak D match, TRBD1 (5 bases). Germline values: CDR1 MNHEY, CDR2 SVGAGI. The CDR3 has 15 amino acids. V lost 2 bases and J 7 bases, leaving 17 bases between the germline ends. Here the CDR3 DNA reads TGTGCCAGCAGTTACGGGGCGGGGGATCAAGGTGAAGCTTTCTTT. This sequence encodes CASSYGAGDQGEAFF.

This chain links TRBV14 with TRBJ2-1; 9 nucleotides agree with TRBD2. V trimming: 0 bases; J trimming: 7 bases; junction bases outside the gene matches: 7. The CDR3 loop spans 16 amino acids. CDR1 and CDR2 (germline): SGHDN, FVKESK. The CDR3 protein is CASSQEKRGAGNEQFF. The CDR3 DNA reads TGTGCCAGCAGCCAAGAGAAGCGGGGGGCCGGAAATGAGCAGTTCTTC. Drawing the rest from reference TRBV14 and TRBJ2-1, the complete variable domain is EAGVTQFPSHSVIEKGQTVTLRCDPISGHDNLYWYRRVMGKEIKFLLHFVKESKQDESGMPNNRFLAERTGGTYSTLKVQPAELEDSGVYFCASSQEKRGAGNEQFFGPGTRLTVL.

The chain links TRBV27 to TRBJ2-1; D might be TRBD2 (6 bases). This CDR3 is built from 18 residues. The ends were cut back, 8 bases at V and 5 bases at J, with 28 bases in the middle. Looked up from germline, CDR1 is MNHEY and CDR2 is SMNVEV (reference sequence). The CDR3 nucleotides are TGTGCCAGCGTGAAAAACGCCCACTCTAGCGACCGACACAATGAGCAGTTCTTC. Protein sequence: CASVKNAHSSDRHNEQFF.

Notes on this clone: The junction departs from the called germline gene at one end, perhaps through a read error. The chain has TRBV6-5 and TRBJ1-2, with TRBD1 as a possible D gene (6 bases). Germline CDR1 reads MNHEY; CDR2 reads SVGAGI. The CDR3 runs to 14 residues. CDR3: CASSYSRDNFGYTF. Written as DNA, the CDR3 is TGTGCCAGCAGTTACTCAAGGGACAACTTTGGCTACACCTTC.

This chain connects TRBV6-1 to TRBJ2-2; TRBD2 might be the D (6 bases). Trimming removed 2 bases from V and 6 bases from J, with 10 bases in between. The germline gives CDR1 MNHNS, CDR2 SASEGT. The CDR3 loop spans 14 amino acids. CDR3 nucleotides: TGTGCCAGCAGTGAACTGGAGGGATCCGGGGAGCTGTTTTTT. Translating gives CASSELEGSGELFF.

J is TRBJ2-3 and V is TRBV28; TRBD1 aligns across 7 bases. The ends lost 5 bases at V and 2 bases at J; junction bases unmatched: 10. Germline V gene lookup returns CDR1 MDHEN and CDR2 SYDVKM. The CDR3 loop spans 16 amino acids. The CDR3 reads CASSTTSGQSTDTQYF. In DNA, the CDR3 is TGTGCCAGCAGTACTACCTCGGGACAGTCCACAGATACGCAGTATTTT.

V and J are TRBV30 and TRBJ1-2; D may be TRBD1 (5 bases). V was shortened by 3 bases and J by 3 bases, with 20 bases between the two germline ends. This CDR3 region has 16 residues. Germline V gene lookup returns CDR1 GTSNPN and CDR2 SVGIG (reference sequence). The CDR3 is CAWRAFNRGEDYGYTF. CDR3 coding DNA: TGTGCCTGGAGAGCATTTAATCGGGGGGAGGACTATGGCTACACCTTC.

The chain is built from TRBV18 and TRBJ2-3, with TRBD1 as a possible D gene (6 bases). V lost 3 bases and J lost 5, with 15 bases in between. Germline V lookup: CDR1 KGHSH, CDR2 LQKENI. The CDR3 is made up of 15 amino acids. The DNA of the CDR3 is TGTGCCAGCTCACCGGGCAGGGGAGTAGTAGATACGCAGTATTTT. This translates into CASSPGRGVVDTQYF.

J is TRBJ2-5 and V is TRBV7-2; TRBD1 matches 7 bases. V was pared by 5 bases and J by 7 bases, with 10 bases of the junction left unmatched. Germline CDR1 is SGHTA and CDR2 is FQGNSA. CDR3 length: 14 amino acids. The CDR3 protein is CASSPRTGQLTQYF. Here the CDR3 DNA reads TGTGCCAGCAGCCCACGGACAGGTCAACTGACCCAGTACTTC.

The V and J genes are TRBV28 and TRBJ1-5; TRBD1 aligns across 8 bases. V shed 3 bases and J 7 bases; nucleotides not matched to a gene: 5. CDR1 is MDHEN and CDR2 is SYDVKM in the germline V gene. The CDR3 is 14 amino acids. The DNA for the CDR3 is TGTGCCAGCAGTTTGTCAGGGGGCGGACAGCCCCAGCATTTT. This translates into CASSLSGGGQPQHF.

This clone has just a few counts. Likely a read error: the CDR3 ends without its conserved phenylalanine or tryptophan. For the CDR3, the DNA is TGTGCCACCAGCAACCGGACCGAGGGAATTTCGCAGCCCCAGCATTCT. Amino acid sequence: CATSNRTEGISQPQHS. The chain employs TRBV15 and TRBJ1-5; D not resolved. V dropped 4 bases and J dropped 7 bases, with 20 bases sitting between them. This CDR3 comprises 16 residues. Germline values: CDR1 LNHNV, CDR2 YYDKDF (reference sequence).

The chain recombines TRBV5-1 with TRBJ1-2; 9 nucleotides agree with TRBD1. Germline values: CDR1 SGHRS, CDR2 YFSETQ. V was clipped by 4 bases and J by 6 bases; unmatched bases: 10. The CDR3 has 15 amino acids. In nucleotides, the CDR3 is TGCGCCAGCAGCACCTTCCCGGGACAGGGAGATGGCTACACCTTC. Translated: CASSTFPGQGDGYTF.

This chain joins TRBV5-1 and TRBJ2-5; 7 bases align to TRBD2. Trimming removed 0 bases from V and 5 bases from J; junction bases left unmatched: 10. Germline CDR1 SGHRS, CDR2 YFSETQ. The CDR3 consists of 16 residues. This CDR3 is CASSLALTGGQETQYF. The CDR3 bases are TGCGCCAGCAGCTTGGCCTTAACGGGGGGTCAGGAGACCCAGTACTTC.

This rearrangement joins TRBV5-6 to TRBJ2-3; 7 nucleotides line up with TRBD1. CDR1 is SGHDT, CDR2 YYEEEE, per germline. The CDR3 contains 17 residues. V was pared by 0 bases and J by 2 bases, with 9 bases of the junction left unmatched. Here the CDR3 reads CASSLAINRGPTDTQYF. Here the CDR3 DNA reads TGTGCCAGCAGCTTGGCCATAAACAGGGGTCCCACAGATACGCAGTATTTT.